Each of the 2 T cell receptor beta chains below was sequenced from the same sample in a study of shared clonotypes between healthy human individuals. Profiled with immunoSEQ multiplex PCR; TCRdb holds only in-frame clones, not every one. The table includes about 1,500,000 clones, about 96% detected once. The sequenced sample consisted of naive CD4+ T cells sorted from blood. Subset in this sample: CD45RA+ positively selected. These receptor sequences come from a man aged 30-40 years in good health.

This chain joins TRBV7-9 and TRBJ2-5, with a possible D match to TRBD2 (5 bases). The CDR3 has 17 residues. Germline loops: CDR1 SEHNR, CDR2 FQNEAQ (reference sequence). V lost 5 bases and J 1 base, leaving 20 bases between the germline ends. The chain's CDR3 is CASSPSLGQRGQETQYF. CDR3 sequence (DNA): TGTGCCAGCAGCCCCTCCTTGGGCCAACGGGGCCAAGAGACCCAGTACTTC.

The V call is TRBV5-1, the J call TRBJ1-4, with 9 positions matching TRBD1. CDR3 length: 15 residues. Germline V CDR1 and CDR2: SGHRS, YFSETQ. Trimming took 4 bases from V and 5 from J; bases not matched to a gene: 6. CDR3 bases: TGCGCCAGCAGCACGGACAGGGGAAGAAATGAAAAACTGTTTTTT. Amino acids: CASSTDRGRNEKLFF.